The next 18 T cell receptor beta chains were all read from a single sample in a study of cytomegalovirus exposure and HLA in healthy donors. The study ran its PCR with 60 Vbeta and 13 Jbeta primers. Assay used: immunoSEQ multiplex PCR; TCRdb lists only in-frame clones, some missing. Of over 95,000 clones in the sample, over 60% were seen once. Sequencing used PBMCs. These receptors originate from a female donor in good health and CMV-seronegative.

Here the CDR3 reads CASSLADPGGYTEAFF. Here the CDR3 DNA reads TGTGCCAGCAGCTTAGCTGACCCAGGAGGGTACACTGAAGCTTTCTTT. The V gene is TRBV7-9, the J gene TRBJ1-1; D gene unclear. The CDR3 runs 16 residues. Germline CDR1 SEHNR, CDR2 FQNEAQ (reference sequence). Trimming shortened V by 0 bases and J by 3 bases, and 14 bases separated the two germline ends.

CDR3 loop: CASSGGQGAYYEQYF. CDR3 DNA: TGTGCCAGCAGCGGGGGACAGGGGGCATACTACGAGCAGTACTTC. The chain recombines TRBV5-4 with TRBJ2-7; 12 bases fit TRBD1. Trimming cost V 4 bases and J 3 bases; bases outside gene matches: 5. The CDR3 length is 15 residues. Germline values: CDR1 SGHNT, CDR2 YYREEE (reference sequence).

The chain recombines TRBV18 with TRBJ1-1; tentative D call: TRBD1 (5 bases). CDR1 is KGHSH and CDR2 is LQKENI in the germline V gene. This CDR3 has 15 amino acids. Trimming took off 0 bases at V and 1 base at J, with 9 bases between the two ends. Here the CDR3 DNA reads TGTGCCAGCTCACCACCGTCAGGGTCGAACACTGAAGCTTTCTTT. Translating it yields CASSPPSGSNTEAFF.

The CDR3 protein is CASSQGPTRQGSNQPQHF. The DNA of the CDR3 is TGTGCCAGCAGCCAAGGGCCAACCAGACAGGGAAGCAATCAGCCCCAGCATTTT. The chain links TRBV4-2 to TRBJ1-5, with 7 bases lining up with TRBD1. CDR3 size: 18 residues. The germline gives CDR1 LGHNA, CDR2 YNFKEQ. V lost 1 base to trimming and J lost 1 base; unmatched junction nucleotides: 10.

This clone has a single count. The V gene is TRBV27, the J gene TRBJ2-7; 7 bases line up with TRBD1. Germline V CDR1 and CDR2: MNHEY, SMNVEV (reference sequence). The CDR3 extends over 15 amino acids. With 5 bases clipped from V and 2 bases from J, the junction kept 9 bases outside the gene matches. The CDR3: CASSPNRGLTYEQYF. The CDR3 DNA sequence: TGTGCCAGCAGTCCCAACAGGGGATTAACCTACGAGCAGTACTTC.

The chain links TRBV6-5 to TRBJ1-1; D unresolved. V shed 5 bases and J shed 0 bases, with 7 bases lying between them. This CDR3 contains 13 residues. CDR1 is MNHEY and CDR2 is SVGAGI in the germline V gene. The CDR3 coding sequence is TGTGCCAGCAGTAGCTCGATGAACACTGAAGCTTTCTTT. Translated: CASSSSMNTEAFF.

V usage is TRBV13 and J usage is TRBJ2-5; no firm D call. The CDR3 has 11 amino acids. Germline V gives CDR1 PRHDT, CDR2 FYEKMQ (reference sequence). V was shortened by 4 bases and J by 4 bases, with 4 bases between the two germline ends. CDR3 amino acids: CASSSRETQYF. DNA of the CDR3: TGTGCCAGCAGCTCTAGAGAGACCCAGTACTTC.

This clone occurred once. The rearrangement links TRBV7-9 to TRBJ2-1; 11 nucleotides agree with TRBD2. After removal of 3 bases from V and 2 bases from J, the junction contained 9 bases not matched to a gene. The CDR3 length is 18 residues. The V gene's germline CDR1 is SEHNR and CDR2 FQNEAQ (reference sequence). The CDR3 DNA reads as TGTGCCAGCAGCTTTGGCGGGCTAGCGGGGGGTACCTACAATGAGCAGTTCTTC. This translates into CASSFGGLAGGTYNEQFF.

This clone was counted a single time. This chain joins TRBV5-8 and TRBJ2-5; 7 bases agree with TRBD1. The closer fit of TRBJ2-7 to the DNA end suggests the J call may be wrong. Germline V gene data show CDR1 as SGHTS and CDR2 as YDEGEE. CDR3 size: 14 residues. Here the CDR3 reads CASRPGQLLYEQYF. Here the CDR3 DNA reads TGTGCCAGCAGGCCGGGACAGTTACTCTACGAGCAGTACTTC.

V and J are TRBV10-3 and TRBJ2-7, with 13 positions matching TRBD2. V lost 6 bases and J lost 6; bases outside the gene matches: 2. Germline lookup yields CDR1 ENHRY and CDR2 SYGVKD. The CDR3 consists of 13 residues. The chain's CDR3 is CAIRLAGGLEQYF. CDR3 DNA: TGTGCCATCAGACTAGCGGGGGGGCTCGAGCAGTACTTC.

The genes are TRBV30 and TRBJ2-2, with D possibly being TRBD1 (6 bases). CDR1 and CDR2 from the germline V gene are GTSNPN and SVGIG (reference sequence). Between the trimmed V and J ends, which lost 0 bases and 6 bases, there was a span of 8 bases. The CDR3 extends over 13 amino acids. This CDR3 reads CAWSVGGSGELFF. The CDR3 DNA reads TGTGCCTGGAGTGTAGGGGGTTCCGGGGAGCTGTTTTTT. The complete variable domain, with remaining parts taken from reference TRBV30 and TRBJ2-2, reads SQTIHQWPATLVQPVGSPLSLECTVEGTSNPNLYWYRQAAGRGLQLLFYSVGIGQISSEVPQNLSASRPQDRQFILSSKKLLLSDSGFYLCAWSVGGSGELFFGEGSRLTVL.

The gene calls are TRBV2 and TRBJ2-3, with 10 bases lining up with TRBD1. The trim removed 6 bases at V and 5 bases at J, leaving 11 bases unmatched. From germline, CDR1 is SNHLY and CDR2 FYNNEI. The CDR3 contains 16 residues. The CDR3 loop reads CASREPTGGEIDTQYF. The CDR3 nucleotides are TGTGCCAGCAGGGAACCGACAGGGGGCGAAATAGATACGCAGTATTTT.

This clone was seen more than once but under ten times. The V and J genes are TRBV28 and TRBJ1-1; D unresolved. Trimming removed 7 bases at V and 4 bases at J, with 7 bases between. CDR3 length: 11 residues. Looked up from germline, CDR1 is MDHEN and CDR2 is SYDVKM. This CDR3 reads CASKWSTEAFF. The CDR3 bases are TGTGCCAGCAAATGGAGCACTGAAGCTTTCTTT.

This clone was counted once. The V and J genes are TRBV12-5 and TRBJ2-2, with D maybe TRBD2 (5 bases). From germline, CDR1 is LGHNT and CDR2 FRNRAP. The CDR3 runs 13 residues. Trimming took 4 bases from V and 5 from J, leaving 8 bases between them. The CDR3 protein is CASGSGLTGELFF. In DNA form, the CDR3 reads TGTGCTAGTGGTTCAGGACTGACCGGGGAGCTGTTTTTT.

In the case of this clone: A read error may produce the germline difference seen at one junction end. The chain uses TRBV18 and TRBJ2-2, with unresolved D. The CDR3 length is 15 residues. Germline V gene data show CDR1 as KGHSH and CDR2 as LQKENI. The CDR3 DNA is TGTGCCACCTCAGCAGGCGCCTCGAGCACCGGGGAGCTGTTTTTT. This codes for CATSAGASSTGELFF.

The CDR3 DNA sequence: TGTGCCAGCAGCACTCTCCGGGACACGTCAGATACGCAGTATTTT. This codes for CASSTLRDTSDTQYF. The V gene is TRBV5-4, the J gene TRBJ2-3; D may be TRBD1 (6 bases). The CDR3 spans 15 residues. The V end lost 4 bases, the J end lost 4 bases, and 16 bases lay between the germline ends. Germline V CDR1 and CDR2: SGHNT, YYREEE (reference sequence).

The chain has TRBV5-4 and TRBJ2-7, with D tentatively TRBD2 (6 bases). Germline V gives CDR1 SGHNT, CDR2 YYREEE (reference sequence). V was trimmed by 2 bases and J by 3 bases, leaving 12 bases between them. CDR3 length: 14 residues. The CDR3 DNA follows: TGTGCCAGCAGCTTCGTGGGTAGCGGCTACGAGCAGTACTTC. Its protein product is CASSFVGSGYEQYF.

V usage is TRBV6-1 and J usage is TRBJ2-3, with D tentatively TRBD1 (5 bases). The length of the CDR3 is 14 residues. The germline V and J ends were trimmed by 3 bases and 6 bases, with 13 bases remaining between them. Germline V lookup: CDR1 MNHNS, CDR2 SASEGT. The CDR3 sequence: CASSDRATTDTQYF. CDR3 sequence (DNA): TGTGCCAGCAGTGACAGGGCCACCACGGATACGCAGTATTTT.